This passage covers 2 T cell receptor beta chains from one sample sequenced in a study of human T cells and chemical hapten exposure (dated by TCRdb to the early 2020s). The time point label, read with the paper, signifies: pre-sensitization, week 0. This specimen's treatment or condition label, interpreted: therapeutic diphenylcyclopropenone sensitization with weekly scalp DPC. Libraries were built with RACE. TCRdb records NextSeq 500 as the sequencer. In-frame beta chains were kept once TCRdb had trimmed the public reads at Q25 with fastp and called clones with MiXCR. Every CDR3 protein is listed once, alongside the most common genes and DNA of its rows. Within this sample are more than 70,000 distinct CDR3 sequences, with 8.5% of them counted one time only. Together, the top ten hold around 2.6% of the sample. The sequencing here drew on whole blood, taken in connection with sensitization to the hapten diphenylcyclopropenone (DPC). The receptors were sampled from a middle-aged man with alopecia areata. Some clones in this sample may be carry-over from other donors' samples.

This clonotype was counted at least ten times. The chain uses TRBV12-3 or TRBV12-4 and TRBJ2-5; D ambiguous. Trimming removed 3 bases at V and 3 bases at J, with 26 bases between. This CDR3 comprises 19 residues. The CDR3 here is CASSFQGRFTDRPEETQYF. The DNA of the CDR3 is TGTGCCAGCAGTTTCCAAGGCCGTTTTACGGATAGACCTGAAGAGACCCAGTACTTC.

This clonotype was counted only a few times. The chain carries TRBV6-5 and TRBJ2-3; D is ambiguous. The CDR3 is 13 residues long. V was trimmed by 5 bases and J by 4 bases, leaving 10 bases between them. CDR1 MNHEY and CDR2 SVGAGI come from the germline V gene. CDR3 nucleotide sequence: TGTGCCAGCAGTAGAACAGAGGCAGATACGCAGTATTTT. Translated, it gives CASSRTEADTQYF.